This T cell receptor beta chain was documented in a study of T cells in Graves' hyperthyroidism and ophthalmopathy. Trimming left V 0 bases short and J 5 bases short, with 10 bases between. Germline V gene sequence: CDR1 DFQATT, CDR2 SNEGSKA (reference sequence). This CDR3 comprises 13 residues. This clonotype has ten or more counts. Antigen specificity is unknown. Points from the study as a whole: The blood repertoire included most of the expanded thyroid clonotypes above 0.001. Ophthalmopathy was model-predicted a median 6.5 months pre-onset.

Amplification of TCR beta CDR3 regions was performed using RNA transcripts as template. HTBI primers were used for first-round RT-PCR of the TCR CDR3. MiXCR, run by TCRdb on the multiplex PCR reads, gives a single entry per CDR3 protein. The table records a few hundred thousand distinct CDR3 sequences, around 42% of them present only once. Patients counted as stable if ophthalmopathy did not develop within 18 months. Reasons for excluding patients were uncontrolled infection, other autoimmune disease, pregnancy or lactation. V is TRBV20-1 and J is TRBJ1-2, with D possibly being TRBD1 (6 bases). Sequenced material: peripheral blood or thyroid tissue (not recorded which). The source is a woman between 18 and 29 years old with Graves' hyperthyroidism. CDR3 in amino acids: CSARETGSYGYTF. In DNA, the CDR3 is TGCAGTGCTAGAGAGACAGGATCGTATGGCTACACCTTC.